This TCR beta chain was found in a study of T cells in Graves' hyperthyroidism and ophthalmopathy. RNA transcripts served as the template for amplifying TCR beta CDR3 regions. Primed by the HTBI set, a first-round RT-PCR was run on the TCR CDR3. TCRdb itself ran the multiplex PCR reads through MiXCR, one entry per CDR3 protein. The table has approximately 300,000 distinct CDR3 sequences, 15% to 20% seen once; the top ten hold approximately 60%. V lost 6 bases to trimming and J lost 2 bases, with 17 bases between them. This CDR3 contains 16 residues. The chain joins TRBV12-3 or TRBV12-4 to TRBJ2-1, with D uncertain. The TCR sequence derives from a woman in her sixties or seventies with Graves' ophthalmopathy. Source material: blood. The CDR3, as DNA: TGTGCCAGCAGCCACAGAGTCCTGGACCCCTACAATGAGCAGTTCTTC. Encoded protein: CASSHRVLDPYNEQFF.